One and the same sample provided the 20 T cell receptor beta chains below, sequenced in a study of long-term antiretroviral therapy in people with HIV (dated 2022 in TCRdb). Sequencing of the TRB variable region was done with the immunoSEQ hsTCRB v3.0 assay at survey level resolution. TCRdb took this table from immuneACCESS and kept in-frame rearrangements with V and J called. Such tables lack part of the clones; where checked against another copy, unresolved V genes explain under half of the gap, and the rest is unexplained. This sample has around 27,000 clones in its table, and approximately 80% of those were observed once. 5.5% of the sample rests with the top ten. The source material was unsorted PBMCs, sampled 1.1 years before starting antiretroviral therapy. Every receptor here comes from a woman in her twenties or thirties with HIV.

This clone has only one observation. The rearrangement uses TRBV9 and TRBJ2-7; TRBD2 matches 8 bases. Germline V CDR1 and CDR2: SGDLS, YYNGEE. Trimming removed 3 bases from V and 7 bases from J; junction bases left unmatched: 9. The CDR3 runs to 14 residues. CDR3 in amino acids: CASSAPAGGGEQYF. The DNA for the CDR3 is TGTGCCAGCAGCGCACCCGCGGGGGGTGGTGAGCAGTACTTC.

The chain carries TRBV4-1 and TRBJ1-1; D is unresolved. This CDR3 spans 14 amino acids. The V and J ends lost 0 bases and 3 bases respectively, with 8 bases between them. Germline V gives CDR1 MGHRA, CDR2 YSYEKL. The CDR3 nucleotides read TGCGCCAGCAGCCAAGAGCGGCGGCACACTGAAGCTTTCTTT. Its translation is CASSQERRHTEAFF.

The chain employs TRBV9 and TRBJ1-1, with D possibly matching TRBD1 (5 bases). Trimming took 3 bases from V and 5 from J, leaving 14 bases between them. CDR1 is SGDLS and CDR2 is YYNGEE in the germline V gene. The CDR3 spans 14 residues. The DNA of the CDR3 is TGTGCCAGCAGCGGTGGGAACAGGAATACTGAAGCTTTCTTT. It translates to CASSGGNRNTEAFF.

The chain carries TRBV18 and TRBJ1-1; no reliable D call. Per germline, CDR1 KGHSH and CDR2 LQKENI. V was pared by 1 base and J by 1 base, with 4 bases between. The CDR3 runs to 13 residues. CDR3 DNA sequence: TGTGCCAGCTCACCACGGGAGAACACTGAAGCTTTCTTT. Translated, it gives CASSPRENTEAFF. Full variable domain (remainder filled in from reference TRBV18 and TRBJ1-1): NAGVMQNPRHLVRRRGQEARLRCSPMKGHSHVYWYRQLPEEGLKFMVYLQKENIIDESGMPKERFSAEFPKEGPSILRIQQVVRGDSAAYFCASSPRENTEAFFGQGTRLTVV.

This clone was detected only once. The rearrangement uses TRBV19 and TRBJ2-4; 11 bases are shared with TRBD1. V lost 5 bases, J lost 4 bases, and 10 bases stayed unmatched. Germline CDR1 is LNHDA and CDR2 is SQIVND (reference sequence). The CDR3 consists of 17 residues. The CDR3 nucleotides are TGTGCCAGTAGTTACGGGACAGGGGGAGGTCAGAAAAACATTCAGTACTTC. It is translated as CASSYGTGGGQKNIQYF.

Here the CDR3 reads CASSPLGRETQYF. The CDR3 DNA is TGTGCCAGCTCACCGTTGGGGCGTGAGACCCAGTACTTC. V usage is TRBV18 and J usage is TRBJ2-5; weak D call: TRBD1 (5 bases). The CDR3 covers 13 residues. The germline V gene has CDR1 KGHSH and CDR2 LQKENI. Between the trimmed V and J ends, which lost 3 bases and 5 bases, there was a span of 10 bases.

The chain has TRBV29-1 and TRBJ2-3, with a possible D match to TRBD1 (7 bases). The CDR3 is 15 residues long. Trimming removed 6 bases from V and 1 base from J, with 17 bases in between. CDR1 SQVTM and CDR2 ANQGSEA come from the germline V gene. This CDR3 is CSVGAGGGGTDTQYF. CDR3 DNA sequence: TGCAGCGTCGGGGCAGGGGGAGGTGGCACAGATACGCAGTATTTT.

J is TRBJ2-5 and V is TRBV7-2; D remains unclear. This CDR3 region has 14 residues. Per germline, CDR1 SGHTA and CDR2 FQGNSA. V was trimmed by 1 base and J by 5 bases, leaving 11 bases between them. This CDR3 reads CASSLGRTRETQYF. The CDR3 DNA reads TGTGCCAGCAGCTTAGGGCGGACCCGGGAGACCCAGTACTTC.

The chain uses TRBV6-5 and TRBJ2-7; 8 nucleotides align to TRBD2. Germline V gene lookup returns CDR1 MNHEY and CDR2 SVGAGI. With V trimmed by 6 bases and J by 2 bases, 6 bases remained unmatched. The CDR3 contains 14 residues. The chain's CDR3 is CASRIAGLTYEQYV. Written as DNA, the CDR3 is TGTGCCAGCAGAATAGCGGGGTTAACCTACGAGCAGTACGTC.

The V gene is TRBV18, the J gene TRBJ2-2; D gene ambiguous. Germline V gene data show CDR1 as KGHSH and CDR2 as LQKENI. This CDR3 region has 13 residues. The V end was cut by 3 bases, the J end by 1 base, with 3 bases between. The CDR3: CASSPGNTGELFF. The CDR3, as DNA: TGTGCCAGCTCACCCGGGAACACCGGGGAGCTGTTTTTT.

The V gene is TRBV13, the J gene TRBJ2-7; TRBD2 aligns across 7 bases. Looked up from germline, CDR1 is PRHDT and CDR2 is FYEKMQ (reference sequence). V was pared by 5 bases and J by 3 bases, with 4 bases of the junction left unmatched. This CDR3 region has 13 residues. The CDR3 reads CASSGGGGYEQYV. The CDR3 DNA is TGTGCCAGCAGCGGCGGGGGAGGCTACGAGCAGTACGTC.

The chain couples TRBV2 to TRBJ1-2; D remains unclear. CDR3 length: 11 residues. Trimming stripped 8 bases from V and 7 bases from J, with 11 bases between. From germline, CDR1 is SNHLY and CDR2 FYNNEI. CDR3 DNA: TGTGCCAGCTCAAGCCTCGGTGGCTACACCTTC. Protein product: CASSSLGGYTF. Full variable domain (rest looked up from reference TRBV2 and TRBJ1-2): EPEVTQTPSHQVTQMGQEVILRCVPISNHLYFYWYRQILGQKVEFLVSFYNNEISEKSEIFDDQFSVERPDGSNFTLKIRSTKLEDSAMYFCASSSLGGYTFGSGTRLTVV.

This chain joins TRBV6-6 and TRBJ1-1; D is unresolved. Trimming left V 2 bases short and J 0 bases short, with 7 bases between. The CDR3 loop spans 14 amino acids. Germline assignment: CDR1 MNHNY and CDR2 SVGAGI (reference sequence). CDR3 in amino acids: CASSYTSVNTEAFF. The CDR3, as DNA: TGTGCCAGCAGTTACACCTCGGTGAACACTGAAGCTTTCTTT.

The chain is built from TRBV6-5 and TRBJ1-1, with TRBD1 identical over 9 bases. Trimming cost V 5 bases and J 7 bases; bases outside gene matches: 8. Germline-derived CDR1 and CDR2 are MNHEY and SVGAGI. The CDR3 spans 14 residues. CDR3 sequence (DNA): TGTGCCAGCAGTCAAGGACAGGGGAATCGTGAAGCTTTCTTT. Residues: CASSQGQGNREAFF.

The rearrangement links TRBV10-2 to TRBJ1-2; D gene unclear. This CDR3 has 15 amino acids. V dropped 6 bases and J dropped 3 bases, with 17 bases sitting between them. Germline V CDR1 and CDR2: WSHSY, SAAADI. CDR3 nucleotide sequence: TGCGCCAGCAGGGTAGGACGGCTAGACTACTATGGCTACACCTTC. This translates into CASRVGRLDYYGYTF.

The rearrangement links TRBV9 to TRBJ1-6, with D unresolved. Germline CDR1 and CDR2: SGDLS and YYNGEE. Deletions cut 0 bases from V and 14 bases from J, with 12 bases between. The CDR3 totals 13 residues. The CDR3 region is CASSVVEKSTLHF. For the CDR3, the DNA is TGTGCCAGCAGCGTAGTTGAGAAATCAACCCTCCACTTT. Complete variable domain (other parts from reference TRBV9 and TRBJ1-6): DSGVTQTPKHLITATGQRVTLRCSPRSGDLSVYWYQQSLDQGLQFLIQYYNGEERAKGNILERFSAQQFPDLHSELNLSSLELGDSALYFCASSVVEKSTLHFGNGTRLTVT.

This chain connects TRBV19 to TRBJ1-2, with D tentatively TRBD1 (6 bases). The germline V and J ends were trimmed by 5 bases and 4 bases, with 17 bases remaining between them. CDR3 length: 15 amino acids. Germline V lookup: CDR1 LNHDA, CDR2 SQIVND (reference sequence). The CDR3 sequence is CASSPRWGGGYGYTF. CDR3 bases: TGTGCCAGTAGTCCGCGGTGGGGGGGCGGCTATGGCTACACCTTC.

The V gene is TRBV2, the J gene TRBJ1-1, with D unclear. V shed 9 bases and J shed 3 bases, with 17 bases lying between them. This CDR3 comprises 14 residues. Germline values: CDR1 SNHLY, CDR2 FYNNEI. CDR3 loop: CASTKEVDHTEAFF. In DNA form, the CDR3 reads TGTGCCAGTACGAAGGAGGTGGACCACACTGAAGCTTTCTTT.

The V call is TRBV5-1, the J call TRBJ1-1; D is unclear. Trimming pared 0 bases from V and 5 bases from J, leaving 8 bases between. The CDR3 spans 13 residues. CDR1 and CDR2 from the germline V gene are SGHRS and YFSETQ. For the CDR3, the DNA is TGCGCCAGCAGCTTGGCGTGGGGAACTGAAGCTTTCTTT. It specifies CASSLAWGTEAFF.

The chain is built from TRBV5-6 and TRBJ1-5; D unclear. This CDR3 comprises 14 residues. Germline CDR1 is SGHDT and CDR2 is YYEEEE. V was cut by 4 bases and J by 1 base, with 9 bases left in between. As DNA, the CDR3 is TGTGCCAGCAGCGCGAGATCCAGCAATCAGCCCCAGCATTTT. Translated: CASSARSSNQPQHF.